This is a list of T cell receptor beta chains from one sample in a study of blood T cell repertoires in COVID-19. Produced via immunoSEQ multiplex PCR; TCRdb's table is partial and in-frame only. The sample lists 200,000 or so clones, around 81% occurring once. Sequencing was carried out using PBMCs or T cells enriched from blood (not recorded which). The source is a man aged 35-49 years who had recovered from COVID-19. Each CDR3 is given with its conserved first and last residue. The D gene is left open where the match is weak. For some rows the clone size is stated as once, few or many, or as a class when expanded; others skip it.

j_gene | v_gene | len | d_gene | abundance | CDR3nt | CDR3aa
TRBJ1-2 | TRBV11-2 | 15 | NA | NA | TGTGCCAGCAGCTCCCATGTGAAAGGGGGCTATGGCTACACCTTC | CASSSHVKGGYGYTF
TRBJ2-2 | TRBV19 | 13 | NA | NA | TGTGCCAGTAGTCCCAGACAAGCCGGGGAGCTGTTTTTT | CASSPRQAGELFF
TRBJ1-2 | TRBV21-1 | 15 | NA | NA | TGTGCCAGCAGCAAAGCTGAGGATTTGAACTATGGCTACACCTTC | CASSKAEDLNYGYTF
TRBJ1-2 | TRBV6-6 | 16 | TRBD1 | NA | TGTGCCAGCAGTTACCCTCGGGACAGGGGTGACTATGGCTACACCTTC | CASSYPRDRGDYGYTF
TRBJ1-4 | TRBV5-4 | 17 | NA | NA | TGTGCCAGCAGCTCCCCCAATGAGGGCAGGACTAATGAAAAACTGTTTTTT | CASSSPNEGRTNEKLFF
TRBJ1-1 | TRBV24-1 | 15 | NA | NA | TGTGCCACCAGTGAATCCGGGACAATGAACACTGAAGCTTTCTTT | CATSESGTMNTEAFF
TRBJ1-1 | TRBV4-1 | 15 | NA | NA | TGCGCCAGCAGCCAAGGGAAAGGGAGGGACACTGAAGCTTTCTTT | CASSQGKGRDTEAFF
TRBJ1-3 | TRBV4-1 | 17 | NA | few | TGCGCCAGCAGCCTCGGGGTGGGCAGGACCTCTGGAAACACCATATATTTT | CASSLGVGRTSGNTIYF
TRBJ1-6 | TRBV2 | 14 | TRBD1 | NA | TGTGCCAGCCTCCGGGACAGGGTTGATTCACCCCTCCACTTT | CASLRDRVDSPLHF
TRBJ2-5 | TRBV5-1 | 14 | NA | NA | TGCGCCAGCAGCTTGACCGGACGGGATGAGACCCAGTACTTC | CASSLTGRDETQYF
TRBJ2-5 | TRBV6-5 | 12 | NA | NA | TGTGCCAGCAGCAGGCAGGGGGGGACCCAGTACTTC | CASSRQGGTQYF
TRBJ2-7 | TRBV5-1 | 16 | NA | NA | TGCGCCAGCAGCTCGGGGCGGGACTTCGCCGCCTACGAGCAGTACTTC | CASSSGRDFAAYEQYF
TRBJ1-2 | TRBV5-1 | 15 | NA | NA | TGCGCCAGCAGCGAAACCGGGACAATCGGCTTGGGCTACACCTTC | CASSETGTIGLGYTF
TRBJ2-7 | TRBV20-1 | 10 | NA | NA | TGCAGTGCTAGTCAATACGAGCAGTACTTC | CSASQYEQYF
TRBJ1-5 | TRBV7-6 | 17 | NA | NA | TGTGCCAGCAGCTTAGAAGGGGGGGACCGCTCAGGGCAGCCCCAGCATTTT | CASSLEGGDRSGQPQHF
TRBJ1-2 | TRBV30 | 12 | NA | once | TGTGCCTGGGAGGCAACTAGCCATGGCTACACCTTC | CAWEATSHGYTF
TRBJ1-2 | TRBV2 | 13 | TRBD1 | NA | TGTGCCAGCATCGGCGACAGGGGCTATGGCTACACCTTC | CASIGDRGYGYTF
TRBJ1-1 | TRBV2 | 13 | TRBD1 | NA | TGTGCCAGCAGTCAGGGGGCGAACACTGAAGCTTTCTTT | CASSQGANTEAFF
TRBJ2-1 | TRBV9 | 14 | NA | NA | TGTGCCAGCAGCATAGGACAAAGGGGCAATGAGCAGTTCTTC | CASSIGQRGNEQFF
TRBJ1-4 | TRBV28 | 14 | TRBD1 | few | TGTGCCAGCAGTCTGACAGGGACTAGTGAAAAACTGTTTTTT | CASSLTGTSEKLFF
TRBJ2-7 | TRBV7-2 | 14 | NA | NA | TGTGCCAGCAGCTTAGTCAGGCTGGCTGGCGAGCAGTACTTC | CASSLVRLAGEQYF
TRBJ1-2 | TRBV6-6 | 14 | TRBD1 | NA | TGTGCCAGCAGTGATACAGGGGATATGCGAGGCTACACCTTC | CASSDTGDMRGYTF
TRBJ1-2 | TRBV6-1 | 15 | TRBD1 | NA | TGTGCCAGCAGTGAAGCTCAGGCAGGGGGCTATGGCTACACCTTC | CASSEAQAGGYGYTF
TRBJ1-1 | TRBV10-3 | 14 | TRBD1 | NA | TGTGCCATCACTACGGACAGGGAGGACACTGAAGCTTTCTTT | CAITTDREDTEAFF
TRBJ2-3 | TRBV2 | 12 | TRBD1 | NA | TGTGCCAGGGGACAGCTCACAGATACGCAGTATTTT | CARGQLTDTQYF
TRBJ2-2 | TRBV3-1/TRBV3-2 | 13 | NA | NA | TGTGCCAGCAGCCAGGAGGGGTTCGGGGAGCTGTTTTTT | CASSQEGFGELFF
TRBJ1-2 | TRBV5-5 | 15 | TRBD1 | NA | TGTGCCAGCAGCTTGGGGATAAATACAGGGGATGGCTACACCTTC | CASSLGINTGDGYTF
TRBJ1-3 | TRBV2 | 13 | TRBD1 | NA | TGTGCCTTTCCAGGGACAGTCGGAAACACCATATATTTT | CAFPGTVGNTIYF
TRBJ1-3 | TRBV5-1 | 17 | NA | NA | TGCGCCAGCAGCTTCTTGCCGCCAGGGGTATCAGGAAACACCATATATTTT | CASSFLPPGVSGNTIYF
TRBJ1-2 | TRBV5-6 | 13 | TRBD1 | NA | TGTGCCAGCAGCTCGGGACAGCATTATGGCTACACCTTC | CASSSGQHYGYTF
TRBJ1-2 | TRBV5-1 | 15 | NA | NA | TGCGCCAGCAGCTTGGCGGAGTCGGGATTTGGGGGCTACACCTTC | CASSLAESGFGGYTF
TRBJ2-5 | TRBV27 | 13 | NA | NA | TGTGCCAGCAGTTCCAGGGTTGAAGAGACCCAGTACTTC | CASSSRVEETQYF
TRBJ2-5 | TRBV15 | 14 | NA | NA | TGTGCCACCAGCAACGGCCTTAAGGGGGAGACCCAGTACTTC | CATSNGLKGETQYF
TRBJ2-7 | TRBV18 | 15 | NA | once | TGTGCCAGCTCACCGGAGGGGCAGTTCTGGAACGAGCAGTACTTC | CASSPEGQFWNEQYF
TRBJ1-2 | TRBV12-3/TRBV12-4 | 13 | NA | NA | TGTGCCAGCAGTACCGACAGCAGCTATGGCTACACCTTC | CASSTDSSYGYTF
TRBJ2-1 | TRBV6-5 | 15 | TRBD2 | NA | TGTGCCAGCAGTTCCCGTGGCGGGGGGGCGAATGAGCAGTTCTTC | CASSSRGGGANEQFF
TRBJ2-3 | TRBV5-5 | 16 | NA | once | TGTGCCAGCAGCTTTCGGAGGTGGCAGGGCACAGATACGCAGTATTTT | CASSFRRWQGTDTQYF
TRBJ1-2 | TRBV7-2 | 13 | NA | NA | TGTGCCAGCAGCCCAGGAATAGTATATGGCTACACCTTC | CASSPGIVYGYTF
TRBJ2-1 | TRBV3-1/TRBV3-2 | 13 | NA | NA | TGTGCCAGCAGCCAAGTTGGGGGGGCTGAGCAGTTCTTC | CASSQVGGAEQFF
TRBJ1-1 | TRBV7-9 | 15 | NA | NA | TGTGCCAGCAGCTTAGGGGAGGGGTCCATCCTTGAAGCTTTCTTT | CASSLGEGSILEAFF
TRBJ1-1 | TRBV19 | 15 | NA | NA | TGTGCCAGTAGTATAGAGCGGGGGCTGAACACTGAAGCTTTCTTT | CASSIERGLNTEAFF
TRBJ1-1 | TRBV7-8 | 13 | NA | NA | TGTGCCAGCACCCGACAAGGGGGATGGGGAGCTTTCTTT | CASTRQGGWGAFF
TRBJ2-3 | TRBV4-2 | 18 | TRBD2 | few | TGTGCCAGCAGCCAAGATCATGGACTAGCGGGGGGGAGAAATACGCAGTATTTT | CASSQDHGLAGGRNTQYF
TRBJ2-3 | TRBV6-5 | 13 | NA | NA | TGTGCCAGCAGTTCCCGCGGAGAGGGTACGCAGTATTTT | CASSSRGEGTQYF
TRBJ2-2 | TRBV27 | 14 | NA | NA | TGTGCCAGCAGTCCTTTTACAGGGACCGGGGAGCTGTTTTTT | CASSPFTGTGELFF
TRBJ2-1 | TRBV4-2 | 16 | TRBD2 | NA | TGTGCCAGCAGCCCGCTAGCGGGGGGGCCCCCGAATGAGCAGTTCTTC | CASSPLAGGPPNEQFF
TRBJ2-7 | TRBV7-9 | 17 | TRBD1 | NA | TGTGCCAGCAGCTTGGACAGGGGGTATACGGATAATCACGAGCAGTACTTC | CASSLDRGYTDNHEQYF
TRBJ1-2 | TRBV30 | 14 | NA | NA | TGTGCCTGGAGTGTACATTCCGGGGTCTATGGCTACACCTTC | CAWSVHSGVYGYTF
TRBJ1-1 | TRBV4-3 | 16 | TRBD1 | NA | TGCGCCAGCAGCCAAGATTTGGGACAGGGAAAGAGGGAAGCTTTCTTT | CASSQDLGQGKREAFF
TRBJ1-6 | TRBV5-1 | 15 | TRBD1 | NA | TGCGCCAGCAGCTTGGAACAGGGGAGAGATTCACCCCTCCACTTT | CASSLEQGRDSPLHF
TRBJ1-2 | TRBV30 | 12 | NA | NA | TGTGCCTGGAGTACGGGTCACTATGGCTACACCTTC | CAWSTGHYGYTF
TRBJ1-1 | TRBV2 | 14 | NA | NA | TGTGCCAGCAACTCCGGGAGCCGGGGCACTGAAGCTTTCTTT | CASNSGSRGTEAFF
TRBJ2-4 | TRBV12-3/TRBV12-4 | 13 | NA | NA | TGTGCCAGCAGTCATGGACAGCGAAACATTCAGTACTTC | CASSHGQRNIQYF